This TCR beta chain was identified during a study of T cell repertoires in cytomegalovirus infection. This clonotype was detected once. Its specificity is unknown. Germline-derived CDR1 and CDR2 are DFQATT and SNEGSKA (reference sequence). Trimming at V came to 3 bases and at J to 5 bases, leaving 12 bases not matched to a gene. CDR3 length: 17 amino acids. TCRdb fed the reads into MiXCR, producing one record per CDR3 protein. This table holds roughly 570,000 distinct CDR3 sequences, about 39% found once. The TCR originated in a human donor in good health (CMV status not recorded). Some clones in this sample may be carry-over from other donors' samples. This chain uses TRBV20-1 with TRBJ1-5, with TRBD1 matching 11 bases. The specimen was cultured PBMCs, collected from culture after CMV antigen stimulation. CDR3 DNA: TGCAGTGCTAGTAGGGGGAGGACAGGGGGCGGAGATCAGCCCCAGCATTTT. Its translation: CSASRGRTGGGDQPQHF.